This TCR beta chain was observed in a study of beta chain features in type 1 diabetes. Study conclusions and caveats: At VDJ recombination sites, type 1 diabetes patients had fewer insertions and more deleted nucleotides. Significant though moderate, a shortening of TCRB CDR3s appeared in all four CD4+ subsets of Type 1 diabetes patients. Whether TCRB rearrangement is influenced by HLA type was left unresolved in this analysis.

In its sample, this clone was seen once. The antigen remains unidentified. Expressed TCRB transcripts were sequenced because the entire RNA isolate underwent reverse transcription. Libraries were prepared by immunoSEQ multiplex PCR; TCRdb keeps only in-frame clonotypes and omits some of them. The sample has approximately 160,000 clones; about 63% are singletons. All of the sorted populations showed purity greater than 98%. Sequenced input: naive CD4+ T cells from blood. The sequence was collected from a man aged 25 to 40 with type 1 diabetes.

The CDR3 nucleotides read TGTGCCAGCAGTGATAGGTATAGAGAGACCCAGTACTTC. This translates into CASSDRYRETQYF. J is TRBJ2-5 and V is TRBV2, with D unresolved. V was pared by 3 bases and J by 4 bases, with 9 bases between. CDR3 size: 13 residues. The germline CDR1 and CDR2 sequences are SNHLY and FYNNEI. The variable domain in full, completed from reference TRBV2 and TRBJ2-5, reads EPEVTQTPSHQVTQMGQEVILRCVPISNHLYFYWYRQILGQKVEFLVSFYNNEISEKSEIFDDQFSVERPDGSNFTLKIRSTKLEDSAMYFCASSDRYRETQYFGPGTRLLVL.